Listed below are T cell receptor beta chains from one sample, sequenced in a study of cytomegalovirus exposure and HLA in healthy donors. Generated by immunoSEQ multiplex PCR, the TCRdb table keeps only in-frame clones and is missing some. The repertoire holds 85,000 to 120,000 clones, with 60% to 75% as singletons. What was sequenced was PBMCs. These TCRs come from a male donor in good health and CMV-seropositive. The CDR3 runs from the conserved cysteine through the conserved F or W. A D gene is named only where the DNA matches it firmly. Part of the rows lack a size; the others show once, few, many or a class for expanded clones.

D gene	V gene	J gene	clone size	CDR3 protein	CDR3 DNA
.	TRBV4-3	TRBJ2-1	.	CASSQDRGGGRRVDQQFF	TGCGCCAGCAGCCAAGATCGTGGGGGCGGCAGGCGAGTAGACCAGCAGTTCTTC
TRBD1	TRBV7-9	TRBJ1-1	.	CASSLRDRGNTEAFF	TGTGCCAGCAGCCTACGGGACAGGGGGAACACTGAAGCTTTCTTT
TRBD2	TRBV11-2	TRBJ2-1	.	CASSLDLLSGRLNEQFF	TGTGCCAGCAGCTTAGATTTGTTGAGCGGGAGGTTGAATGAGCAGTTCTTC
TRBD1	TRBV6-6	TRBJ1-6	.	CASSERQGTGNSPLHF	TGTGCCAGCAGCGAACGACAGGGAACGGGGAATTCACCCCTCCACTTT
.	TRBV7-2	TRBJ2-7	few	CASSSFYEQYF	TGTGCCAGCAGTTCCTTCTACGAGCAGTACTTC
TRBD2	TRBV5-1	TRBJ2-1	once	CASSLGPGGEEQFF	TGCGCCAGCAGCCTAGGGCCGGGGGGGGAGGAGCAGTTCTTC
.	TRBV6-5	TRBJ1-2	.	CASSYGGGYGYTF	TGTGCCAGCAGTTACGGGGGAGGTTATGGCTACACCTTC
.	TRBV6-5	TRBJ2-7	.	CASSYSRRDGHEQYF	TGTGCCAGCAGTTACTCGAGGAGGGACGGACACGAGCAGTACTTC
.	TRBV5-6	TRBJ2-7	.	CASSPLAGREQYF	TGTGCCAGCAGCCCACTGGCGGGTCGAGAGCAGTACTTC
.	TRBV19	TRBJ2-1	.	CASSLYSTGNYNEQFF	TGTGCCAGTAGTCTATATAGCACGGGGAACTACAATGAGCAGTTCTTC
.	TRBV29-1	TRBJ2-7	few	CSAISGGGYEQYF	TGCAGCGCTATTTCCGGGGGAGGCTACGAGCAGTACTTC
TRBD2	TRBV7-8	TRBJ2-2	.	CASSETGGPNTGELFF	TGTGCCAGCAGCGAAACGGGGGGGCCGAACACCGGGGAGCTGTTTTTT
TRBD1	TRBV6-1	TRBJ1-5	.	CASSKTGGVNQPQHF	TGTGCCAGCAGTAAGACAGGGGGAGTCAATCAGCCCCAGCATTTT
TRBD1	TRBV5-6	TRBJ1-1	.	CASSLWDRPNTEAFF	TGTGCCAGCAGCTTGTGGGACAGACCGAACACTGAAGCTTTCTTT
.	TRBV19	TRBJ1-1	few	CASSIQGLTEAFF	TGTGCCAGTAGTATCCAGGGACTTACTGAAGCTTTCTTT
TRBD1	TRBV5-4	TRBJ1-2	few	CASSKTGAYGYTF	TGTGCCAGCAGCAAGACAGGGGCCTATGGCTACACCTTC
TRBD1	TRBV5-4	TRBJ2-7	.	CASSTGTGGIYEQYF	TGTGCCAGCAGTACCGGGACAGGGGGAATCTACGAGCAGTACTTC
.	TRBV4-3	TRBJ1-2	.	CASSQIGYGYTF	TGCGCCAGCAGCCAAATCGGCTATGGCTACACCTTC
.	TRBV5-1	TRBJ2-5	.	CASSLSQETQYF	TGCGCCAGCAGCCTGTCGCAAGAGACCCAGTACTTC
.	TRBV28	TRBJ2-7	.	CASSSAQSYEQYF	TGTGCCAGCAGTTCGGCACAGTCCTACGAGCAGTACTTC
.	TRBV20-1	TRBJ1-1	.	CSARGNTEAFF	TGCAGTGCAAGGGGGAACACTGAAGCTTTCTTT
TRBD2	TRBV6-6	TRBJ2-7	.	CASSSPGLAGGREQYF	TGTGCCAGCAGCTCCCCGGGACTAGCGGGGGGGCGGGAGCAGTACTTC
.	TRBV5-4	TRBJ1-2	few	CASSLERAYGYTF	TGTGCCAGCAGCTTGGAACGCGCTTATGGCTACACCTTC
TRBD1	TRBV7-6	TRBJ2-7	.	CASSFRGTGPHEQYF	TGTGCCAGCAGCTTTCGGGGGACAGGGCCCCACGAGCAGTACTTC
TRBD1	TRBV25-1	TRBJ2-2	once	CASSEDRDTGELFF	TGTGCCAGCAGTGAGGACAGGGACACCGGGGAGCTGTTTTTT
TRBD2	TRBV7-2	TRBJ2-7	.	CASSLGTGGGSGGTYEQYF	TGTGCCAGCAGCTTAGGGACCGGGGGAGGTTCGGGGGGAACCTACGAGCAGTACTTC
.	TRBV12-1	TRBJ2-7	.	CASSCSPTPGGPYEQYF	TGTGCCAGCAGCTGCTCCCCCACCCCAGGGGGCCCCTACGAGCAGTACTTC